The clone carrying this T cell receptor beta chain was counted between two and nine times. Its target is not known. The whole isolated RNA underwent reverse transcription, so sequencing captured expressed TCRB transcripts. Here immunoSEQ multiplex PCR was the method, and the copy in TCRdb shows in-frame clones only, minus some. The table lists some 900,000 clones, under 20% of them singletons, with 0.02% to 0.03% in the top ten. V gave up 1 base and J gave up 5 bases; unmatched junction bases: 2. The CDR3 is 14 residues long. CDR1 and CDR2 (germline): SGHTA, FQGNSA. The data derive from a study of beta chain features in type 1 diabetes. Whole-study results and caveats: Shorter templates might be favored by PCR, equally in patients and controls. Patients' naive, central memory and regulatory TCRB repertoires appeared more alike than those of healthy donors.

One heparinised draw of blood, averaging roughly 110 mL, came from each donor. Sequencing used naive CD4+ T cells from blood. The clonotype comes from a woman in her late teens or twenties in good health. The genes are TRBV7-2 and TRBJ2-1; 7 bases match TRBD2. The CDR3 protein is CASSLGRENNEQFF. The DNA for the CDR3 is TGTGCCAGCAGCTTAGGGCGGGAGAACAATGAGCAGTTCTTC.